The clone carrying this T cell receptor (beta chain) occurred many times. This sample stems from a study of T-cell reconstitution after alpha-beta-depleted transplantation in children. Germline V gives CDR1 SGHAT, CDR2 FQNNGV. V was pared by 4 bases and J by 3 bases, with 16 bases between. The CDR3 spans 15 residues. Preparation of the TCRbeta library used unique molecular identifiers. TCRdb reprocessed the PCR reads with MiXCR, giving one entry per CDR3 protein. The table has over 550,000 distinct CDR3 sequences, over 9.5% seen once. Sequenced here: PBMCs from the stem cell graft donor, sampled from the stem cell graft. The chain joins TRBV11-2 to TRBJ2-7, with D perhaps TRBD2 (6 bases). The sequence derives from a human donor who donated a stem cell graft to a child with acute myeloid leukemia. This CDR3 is CASSWSSVGDYEQYF. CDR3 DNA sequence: TGTGCCAGCAGCTGGTCTAGCGTAGGGGACTACGAGCAGTACTTC.